The entry below gives a single T cell receptor (beta chain) sequence along with its context. The sample comes from a study of blood T cell repertoires in COVID-19. Background on the study: Samples came from the United States, Italy and Spain, spanning acute and convalescent COVID-19.

This CDR3 has 15 amino acids. The V end was cut by 0 bases, the J end by 9 bases, with 14 bases between. CDR1 is MGHRA and CDR2 is YSYEKL in the germline V gene. Repertoires were generated with immunoSEQ multiplex PCR, while TCRdb's copy carries only in-frame clones and drops some. The repertoire includes 270,000 or so clones, approximately 91% of them detected once, and about 0.94% sits in the top ten. The clonotype originates from a woman aged 40 to 55 who had recovered from COVID-19. The specimen sequenced was peripheral blood. V usage is TRBV4-1 and J usage is TRBJ2-2, with D perhaps TRBD2 (6 bases). CDR3 DNA: TGCGCCAGCAGCCAAGATATGGGGGAGGTCAGGGAGCTGTTTTTT. It codes for CASSQDMGEVRELFF.